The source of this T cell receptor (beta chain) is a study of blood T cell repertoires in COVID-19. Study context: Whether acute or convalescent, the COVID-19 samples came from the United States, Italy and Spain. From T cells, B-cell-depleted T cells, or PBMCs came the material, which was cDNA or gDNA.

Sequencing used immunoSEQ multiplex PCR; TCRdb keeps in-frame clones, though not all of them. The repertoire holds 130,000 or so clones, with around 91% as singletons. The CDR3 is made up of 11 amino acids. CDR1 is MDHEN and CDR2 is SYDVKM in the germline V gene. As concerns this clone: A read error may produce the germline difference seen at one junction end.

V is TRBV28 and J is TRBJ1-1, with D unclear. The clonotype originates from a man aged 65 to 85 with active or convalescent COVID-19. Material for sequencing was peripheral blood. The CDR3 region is CASRNNNEAFF. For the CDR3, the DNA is TGTGCCAGCAGAAATAACAATGAAGCTTTCTTT.